These 2 T cell receptor beta chains originate from one sample sequenced in a study of blood T cell repertoires in COVID-19. Method: immunoSEQ multiplex PCR; TCRdb's copy keeps in-frame clones and lacks some. The repertoire holds 230,000 or so clones, with roughly 79% as singletons. The sample taken for sequencing was peripheral blood. The receptors derive from an elderly woman with COVID-19, enrolled during active disease.

This clone came up a few times. The chain joins TRBV20-1 to TRBJ2-7, with a weak D call TRBD2 (5 bases). Germline-derived CDR1 and CDR2 are DFQATT and SNEGSKA (reference sequence). Trimming pared 3 bases from V and 2 bases from J, leaving 11 bases between. The CDR3 has 13 residues. In nucleotides, the CDR3 is TGCAGTGCTAGTGGCGGGCTGACCTACGAGCAGTACTTC. Translation: CSASGGLTYEQYF.

The sample holds one count of this clone. The chain has TRBV7-6 and TRBJ1-6; D may be TRBD1 (6 bases). The length of the CDR3 is 16 residues. The ends were cut back, 5 bases at V and 4 bases at J, with 15 bases in the middle. CDR1 is SGHVS, CDR2 FNYEAQ, per germline. The CDR3 bases are TGTGCCAGCAGCAAACAGGGTGGGGGATATAATTCACCCCTCCACTTT. It encodes CASSKQGGGYNSPLHF.